The next 23 T cell receptor beta chains were all read from a single sample in a study of cytomegalovirus exposure and HLA in healthy donors. The PCR was carried out with 60 Vbeta primers and 13 Jbeta primers. Clones were read by immunoSEQ multiplex PCR, and TCRdb kept only the in-frame ones, dropping some. This table lists approximately 210,000 clones. Sequencing was performed on PBMCs. These receptors all come from a woman in her twenties or thirties in good health and CMV-seropositive.

This chain connects TRBV29-1 to TRBJ2-1; D may be TRBD2 (5 bases). This CDR3 has 12 amino acids. Germline V lookup: CDR1 SQVTM, CDR2 ANQGSEA. V lost 7 bases and J 6 bases, leaving 13 bases between the germline ends. CDR3 amino acids: CSGLTRVNEQFF. The CDR3, as DNA: TGCAGCGGGCTAACGAGGGTCAATGAGCAGTTCTTC.

The rearrangement links TRBV6-5 to TRBJ2-5; 10 positions match TRBD2. Germline loops: CDR1 MNHEY, CDR2 SVGAGI. With V trimmed by 5 bases and J by 5 bases, 8 bases remained unmatched. This CDR3 is built from 15 residues. CDR3 region: CASSLLAGKFETQYF. CDR3 coding DNA: TGTGCCAGCAGTCTACTAGCGGGGAAGTTTGAGACCCAGTACTTC.

This chain links TRBV29-1 with TRBJ1-2, with TRBD1 matching 7 bases. Germline V gene lookup returns CDR1 SQVTM and CDR2 ANQGSEA. The J segment lost 1 base and the V segment lost 4 bases, leaving 6 bases of the junction unmatched. The CDR3 contains 14 residues. This CDR3 is CSVVGDSVNYGYTF. The CDR3, as DNA: TGCAGCGTTGTAGGGGACAGCGTTAACTATGGCTACACCTTC.

CDR3 sequence: CASTDSSRSELFF. CDR3 coding DNA: TGTGCCAGCACCGATAGTTCGAGGTCGGAGCTGTTTTTT. The V call is TRBV6-5, the J call TRBJ2-2, with no clear D. Germline CDR1 reads MNHEY; CDR2 reads SVGAGI. The CDR3 spans 13 residues. V shed 7 bases and J shed 10 bases, with 16 bases lying between them.

The V call is TRBV18, the J call TRBJ2-7, with 7 bases matching TRBD1. The germline V gene has CDR1 KGHSH and CDR2 LQKENI. The CDR3 runs to 14 residues. After removal of 1 base from V and 1 base from J, the junction contained 1 base not matched to a gene. The CDR3 DNA reads as TGTGCCAGCTCACCACGGGGACAGTCCTACGAGCAGTACTTC. Protein: CASSPRGQSYEQYF.

The chain joins TRBV27 to TRBJ2-7; 9 bases fit TRBD1. This CDR3 spans 13 amino acids. Germline CDR1 is MNHEY and CDR2 is SMNVEV (reference sequence). Trimming at V came to 6 bases and at J to 7 bases, leaving 7 bases not matched to a gene. CDR3 amino acids: CASSPGQGDEQYF. For the CDR3, the DNA is TGTGCCAGCAGCCCGGGACAGGGCGATGAGCAGTACTTC.

This sequence joins TRBV30 and TRBJ2-7; 13 positions match TRBD2. The CDR3 runs 15 residues. The trim removed 4 bases at V and 7 bases at J, leaving 10 bases unmatched. CDR1 is GTSNPN, CDR2 SVGIG, per germline (reference sequence). CDR3 residues: CAWTVGLAGLGEQYF. Written as DNA, the CDR3 is TGTGCCTGGACCGTGGGACTAGCGGGATTGGGGGAGCAGTACTTC. The full variable domain, in which reference TRBV30 and TRBJ2-7 provide the parts outside the CDR3, is SQTIHQWPATLVQPVGSPLSLECTVEGTSNPNLYWYRQAAGRGLQLLFYSVGIGQISSEVPQNLSASRPQDRQFILSSKKLLLSDSGFYLCAWTVGLAGLGEQYFGPGTRLTVT.

For the CDR3, the DNA is TGTGCCTCGAAAAAATGGGACAGGGGGGCGAATGGCTACACCTTC. Amino acids: CASKKWDRGANGYTF. This sequence joins TRBV10-3 and TRBJ1-2, with TRBD1 identical over 11 bases. This CDR3 region has 15 residues. CDR1 ENHRY and CDR2 SYGVKD come from the germline V gene. The V and J ends lost 11 bases and 6 bases, in that order; junction bases with no gene match: 14.

V and J are TRBV5-1 and TRBJ2-3, with D possibly matching TRBD2 (6 bases). Germline-derived CDR1 and CDR2 are SGHRS and YFSETQ. V was shortened by 3 bases and J by 7 bases, with 12 bases between the two germline ends. This CDR3 has 13 amino acids. For the CDR3, the DNA is TGCGCCAGCAGCTCGGAGGGGTTATATACGCAGTATTTT. Protein product: CASSSEGLYTQYF.

The chain joins TRBV7-8 to TRBJ1-1; a weak D match, TRBD1 (5 bases). Trimming stripped 5 bases from V and 3 bases from J, with 10 bases between. From germline, CDR1 is SGHVS and CDR2 FQNEAQ. The CDR3 sequence is 13 residues long. The CDR3 DNA reads TGTGCCAGCAGCCCGGGGACTTACACTGAAGCTTTCTTT. It codes for CASSPGTYTEAFF.

V is TRBV18 and J is TRBJ1-4, with D perhaps matching TRBD1 (6 bases). The germline V gene encodes CDR1 KGHSH and CDR2 LQKENI. The CDR3 contains 15 residues. V was shortened by 4 bases and J by 0 bases, with 9 bases between the two germline ends. Written as DNA, the CDR3 is TGTGCCAGCTCACGCAACAGGGCAACTAATGAAAAACTGTTTTTT. The encoded protein is CASSRNRATNEKLFF.

The J gene is TRBJ2-2, the V gene TRBV7-2; maybe TRBD1 (6 bases). Germline V gene sequence: CDR1 SGHTA, CDR2 FQGNSA. The length of the CDR3 is 15 residues. V was trimmed by 5 bases and J by 6 bases, leaving 16 bases between them. CDR3 region: CASSDRYPGAGELFF. The CDR3, as DNA: TGTGCCAGCAGCGACAGGTATCCCGGGGCCGGGGAGCTGTTTTTT.

The chain links TRBV29-1 to TRBJ1-2, with no clear D. CDR3 length: 13 residues. Trimming cost V 4 bases and J 0 bases, with 9 bases left between them. Germline V lookup: CDR1 SQVTM, CDR2 ANQGSEA. The CDR3 nucleotides are TGCAGCGTTGTAATCAGTCCTAACTATGGCTACACCTTC. This encodes CSVVISPNYGYTF.

The V call is TRBV4-2, the J call TRBJ1-1; possibly TRBD1 for D (5 bases). CDR3 length equals 13 residues. V shed 5 bases and J shed 0 bases, with 7 bases lying between them. CDR1 is LGHNA, CDR2 YNFKEQ, per germline. Here the CDR3 reads CASSNRLNTEAFF. As DNA, the CDR3 is TGTGCCAGCAGCAACAGGTTGAACACTGAAGCTTTCTTT.

The chain links TRBV27 to TRBJ2-3; no clear D gene. CDR1 is MNHEY and CDR2 is SMNVEV in the germline V gene (reference sequence). Trimming took 8 bases from V and 4 from J, leaving 22 bases between them. The CDR3 is 16 amino acids. The CDR3 region is CASGSIRSPVADTQYF. CDR3 nucleotide sequence: TGTGCCAGCGGCTCCATAAGGAGCCCGGTCGCAGATACGCAGTATTTT.

The chain couples TRBV9 to TRBJ2-2, with 15 nucleotides matching TRBD2. Germline lookup yields CDR1 SGDLS and CDR2 YYNGEE. The CDR3 loop spans 18 amino acids. V shed 3 bases, J shed 3 bases, and the junction held 6 bases outside the gene matches. The chain's CDR3 is CASSAPGLAGGDTGELFF. Written as DNA, the CDR3 is TGTGCCAGCAGCGCGCCGGGACTAGCGGGAGGCGACACCGGGGAGCTGTTTTTT.

The CDR3 DNA sequence: TGTGCCAGTAGTATTGGTGCTCGCAGCTCCTACAATGAGCAGTTCTTC. This encodes CASSIGARSSYNEQFF. The chain recombines TRBV19 with TRBJ2-1; D is ambiguous. Trimming left V 3 bases short and J 0 bases short, with 12 bases between. In germline, CDR1 is LNHDA, CDR2 SQIVND (reference sequence). The CDR3 spans 16 residues.

The chain links TRBV2 to TRBJ2-5, with 9 bases aligning to TRBD2. Per germline, CDR1 SNHLY and CDR2 FYNNEI. The CDR3 spans 15 residues. J lost 5 bases, V lost 6 bases, and 10 bases had no gene match. Written as DNA, the CDR3 is TGTGCCAGCAGGACCCCAGCGGGGGGATTTGAGACCCAGTACTTC. Residues: CASRTPAGGFETQYF.

The chain joins TRBV27 to TRBJ2-1, with 8 bases identical to TRBD1. CDR3 size: 13 residues. V gave up 2 bases and J gave up 15 bases; unmatched junction bases: 9. Germline CDR1 reads MNHEY; CDR2 reads SMNVEV (reference sequence). The CDR3 region has the DNA TGTGCCAGCAGTTTAGGACAGGGAAGATTGGCGTTCTTC. Encoded protein: CASSLGQGRLAFF.

The chain links TRBV5-1 to TRBJ1-2, with 8 bases fitting TRBD1. The CDR3 spans 14 residues. V was pared by 5 bases and J by 8 bases, with 11 bases of the junction left unmatched. The V gene's germline CDR1 is SGHRS and CDR2 YFSETQ. CDR3 residues: CASRNTVQGEGYTF. In DNA, the CDR3 is TGCGCCAGCAGGAACACGGTACAGGGGGAAGGCTACACCTTC.

Here the CDR3 reads CASSEWASGYSYNEQFF. As DNA, the CDR3 is TGTGCCAGCAGTGAATGGGCAAGCGGATACTCCTACAATGAGCAGTTCTTC. The gene calls are TRBV2 and TRBJ2-1; possibly TRBD2 for D (5 bases). CDR1 SNHLY and CDR2 FYNNEI come from the germline V gene. Deletions cut 2 bases from V and 0 bases from J, with 14 bases between. The CDR3 length is 17 residues.

The chain links TRBV7-9 to TRBJ1-2; D remains ambiguous. The ends were cut back, 5 bases at V and 1 base at J, with 11 bases in the middle. Germline V lookup: CDR1 SEHNR, CDR2 FQNEAQ (reference sequence). This CDR3 has 14 amino acids. The CDR3 DNA sequence: TGTGCCAGCAGCACCACCACCGGTAACTATGGCTACACCTTC. Translating gives CASSTTTGNYGYTF.

The chain employs TRBV7-8 and TRBJ2-2; TRBD2 matches at 7 bases. This CDR3 is 16 amino acids long. CDR1 SGHVS and CDR2 FQNEAQ come from the germline V gene. With 3 bases clipped from V and 5 bases from J, the junction kept 9 bases outside the gene matches. The CDR3 DNA is TGTGCCAGCAGCTTCAAAACTAGCGAGGCAACCGGGGAGCTGTTTTTT. Its translation is CASSFKTSEATGELFF.